A single sample is the source of the 8 T cell receptor beta chains below, sequenced in a study of shared clonotypes between healthy human individuals. The method was immunoSEQ multiplex PCR; TCRdb's version includes in-frame clones alone and lacks a portion of them. The table has around 750,000 clones, around 67% seen once; the top ten hold 1.5% to 2%. The sequencing sample was made of memory CD4+ T cells sorted from blood. As to subset: CD45RA-negative fraction. All receptors come from a woman aged 25 to 39 in good health.

In this sample, this clone turned up a few times. The chain couples TRBV2 to TRBJ2-1; D may be TRBD2 (7 bases). There are 14 residues in the CDR3. The germline CDR1 and CDR2 sequences are SNHLY and FYNNEI. V gave up 4 bases and J gave up 4 bases, with 11 bases separating them. This CDR3 reads CASSGGRGYNEQFF. CDR3 DNA sequence: TGTGCCAGCAGTGGAGGGAGGGGGTACAATGAGCAGTTCTTC. Variable domain in full (rest from reference TRBV2 and TRBJ2-1): EPEVTQTPSHQVTQMGQEVILRCVPISNHLYFYWYRQILGQKVEFLVSFYNNEISEKSEIFDDQFSVERPDGSNFTLKIRSTKLEDSAMYFCASSGGRGYNEQFFGPGTRLTVL.

The chain links TRBV19 to TRBJ2-3, with D maybe TRBD2 (6 bases). CDR1 and CDR2 from the germline V gene are LNHDA and SQIVND (reference sequence). The CDR3 spans 15 residues. Between the trimmed V and J ends, which lost 3 bases and 6 bases, there was a span of 16 bases. As DNA, the CDR3 is TGTGCCAGTAGTATCCCCCATCCTCTAGCGGATACGCAGTATTTT. Protein product: CASSIPHPLADTQYF.

The chain has TRBV2 and TRBJ2-7; D is possibly TRBD1 or TRBD2 (5 bases each). Trimming left V 4 bases short and J 2 bases short, with 9 bases between. The CDR3 extends over 13 amino acids. Germline V gene sequence: CDR1 SNHLY, CDR2 FYNNEI. CDR3 sequence: CASSGDGPYEQYF. CDR3 in DNA: TGTGCCAGCAGTGGGGACGGTCCCTACGAGCAGTACTTC.

DNA for the CDR3: TGTGCCAGCAGTTTACCCCGTCAGGTAGATACGCAGTATTTT. Residues: CASSLPRQVDTQYF. This sequence joins TRBV28 and TRBJ2-3, with D unresolved. V was shortened by 2 bases and J by 5 bases, with 11 bases between the two germline ends. The CDR3 sequence is 14 residues long. The germline gives CDR1 MDHEN, CDR2 SYDVKM.

V gene TRBV5-1 combines with J gene TRBJ2-5; D is ambiguous. The DNA end is more similar to TRBJ2-7, so the J call may be wrong. The length of the CDR3 is 14 residues. Germline V gives CDR1 SGHRS, CDR2 YFSETQ. CDR3 protein: CASSLAEVPYEQYF. The DNA for the CDR3 is TGCGCCAGCAGCTTGGCAGAGGTACCCTACGAGCAGTACTTC.

Points on this clone: The same CDR3 can be traced to other DNA sequences in this sample. The J gene is TRBJ1-1, the V gene TRBV6-5; perhaps TRBD1 as D (6 bases). The CDR3 runs 14 residues. Germline V lookup: CDR1 MNHEY, CDR2 SVGAGI. The ends were cut back, 6 bases at V and 1 base at J, with 12 bases in the middle. The CDR3, as DNA: TGTGCCAGCAGGAACAGGGTCGGGAACACTGAAGCTTTCTTT. This encodes CASRNRVGNTEAFF.

CDR3 in DNA: TGTGCCAGCAGTTACACGACAGGGGACAATCAGCCCCAGCATTTT. This sequence encodes CASSYTTGDNQPQHF. The gene calls are TRBV6-6 and TRBJ1-5; 8 nucleotides match TRBD1. The junction had 3 bases not matched to a gene; V was cut back by 2 bases and J by 3 bases. The germline V gene has CDR1 MNHNY and CDR2 SVGAGI (reference sequence). This CDR3 region has 15 residues.

Comments on this clone: Other DNA sequences from this sample encode an identical CDR3 as well. The chain combines TRBV19 with TRBJ1-1; a possible D gene is TRBD1 (5 bases). Trimming removed 7 bases from V and 0 bases from J, with 9 bases in between. Germline V gives CDR1 LNHDA, CDR2 SQIVND (reference sequence). There are 13 residues in the CDR3. The CDR3 DNA reads as TGTGCCAGTAAAGACAGTATGAACACTGAAGCTTTCTTT. Encoded protein: CASKDSMNTEAFF.